Listed below are T cell receptor beta chains from one sample, sequenced in a study of shared T cell receptors in the human thymus. TCRdb keeps only in-frame clones here, not all; method: immunoSEQ multiplex PCR. Of about 660,000 clones listed, roughly 86% were seen once; the top ten hold 0.0094%. This sample also appeared in a second study, on human thymus T cells.

What was sequenced was thymocytes. All receptors come from a boy in the first two years of life with a congenital heart defect. CDR3s include the opening cysteine and the closing phenylalanine or tryptophan. A D gene is named only where the DNA matches it firmly. The size field is filled for only some rows; it gives once, few, many or a size class.

v_call	clone_size	j_call	d_call	cdr3_nt	cdr3_aa
TRBV10-3	-	TRBJ1-2	-	TGTGCCATCAGCCAACCATGGGGGGATGGCTACACCTTC	CAISQPWGDGYTF
TRBV9	-	TRBJ2-2	-	TGTGCCAGCAGCGCCCCGCAGGGGTACACCGGGGAGCTGTTTTTT	CASSAPQGYTGELFF
TRBV5-6	-	TRBJ1-1	-	TGTGCCAGCAGCTTGGTATTAAGGGAGGGGTCTGAAGCTTTCTTT	CASSLVLREGSEAFF
TRBV6-6	once	TRBJ1-5	-	TGTGCCAGCAGCCGCGCGGTGAGCAATCAGCCCCAGCATTTT	CASSRAVSNQPQHF
TRBV10-2	-	TRBJ2-7	TRBD2	TGCGCCAGCACGGGAGGGAGCTCCTACGAGCAGTACTTC	CASTGGSSYEQYF
TRBV4-1	-	TRBJ2-1	TRBD1	TGCGCCAGCAGCCTCCGGTTAAACGACAGGGGACGTGAGCAGTTCTTC	CASSLRLNDRGREQFF
TRBV10-3	few	TRBJ2-7	-	TGTGCCATCAGTGATCGGGGTCTGTACGAGCAGTACTTC	CAISDRGLYEQYF
TRBV19	-	TRBJ2-1	-	TGTGCCAGTAGTATCTCGCGGCTTATGGATGAGCAGTTCTTC	CASSISRLMDEQFF
TRBV13	-	TRBJ1-4	-	TGTGCCAGCAGCTTTAGAGGGTACGCTGAAAAACTGTTTTTT	CASSFRGYAEKLFF
TRBV7-2	-	TRBJ2-5	TRBD2	TGTGCCAGCAGCACAGCTGCGGGAGAAGAGACCCAGTACTTC	CASSTAAGEETQYF
TRBV6-1	-	TRBJ2-7	-	TGTGCCAGCAGTGAGGGACAAACCTACGAGCAGTACTTC	CASSEGQTYEQYF
TRBV5-1	-	TRBJ2-7	-	TGCGCCAGCAGGCTAACAGGAGAGAGGCCCCCAACTTACGAGCAGTACTTC	CASRLTGERPPTYEQYF
TRBV28	-	TRBJ1-1	TRBD1	TGTGCCAGCGATAAGGGGGCCGCTGAAGCTTTCTTT	CASDKGAAEAFF
TRBV5-6	-	TRBJ2-5	TRBD2	TGTGCCAGCAGCTTCCCTCTCCCCACTAGCGAAGAGACCCAGTACTTC	CASSFPLPTSEETQYF
TRBV30	-	TRBJ1-1	TRBD1	TGTGCCTGGAGTGTCGTCGACAGGGGTTTTGGGCTGACTGAAGCTTTCTTT	CAWSVVDRGFGLTEAFF
TRBV5-6	once	TRBJ2-5	-	TGTGCCAGCAGCTTTCAGGAGACCCAGTACTTC	CASSFQETQYF
TRBV4-3	-	TRBJ2-3	-	TGCGCCAGCAGCCAAGATCGAGGGCCTTTTAGCACAGATACGCAGTATTTT	CASSQDRGPFSTDTQYF
TRBV5-6	-	TRBJ1-6	-	TGTGCCAGCAGCTTTTCGGAGGGCGGTGGTTCACCCCTCCACTTT	CASSFSEGGGSPLHF
TRBV13	-	TRBJ2-1	TRBD2	TGTGCCAGCAGCTACCAAGGACTAGCGGGAATTAATGAGCAGTTCTTC	CASSYQGLAGINEQFF
TRBV4-3	-	TRBJ2-2	-	TGCGCCAGCAGCCAAGATTTTCAGCGTGTAGGCGGCACCGGGGAGCTGTTTTTT	CASSQDFQRVGGTGELFF
TRBV14	-	TRBJ2-7	-	TGTGCCAGCAGCCCACATCCCGGAACAGCCTACGAGCAGTACTTC	CASSPHPGTAYEQYF
TRBV5-6	-	TRBJ2-7	TRBD1	TGTGCCAGCAGCTTGGGGGACAGGGAGATCTCCTACGAGCAGTACTTC	CASSLGDREISYEQYF
TRBV29-1	-	TRBJ2-2	TRBD1	TGCAGCGCCCCGACAGGGGCGACCGGGGAGCTGTTTTTT	CSAPTGATGELFF
TRBV27	-	TRBJ1-4	TRBD1	TGTGCCAGCAGTTTCGCCCGGGGGACAGGGGTTGAAAAACTGTTTTTT	CASSFARGTGVEKLFF
TRBV7-2	-	TRBJ2-1	-	TGTGCCAGCAGCTTATTAGCTCTTGCCACTAATGAGCAGTTCTTC	CASSLLALATNEQFF
TRBV11-2	-	TRBJ1-5	-	TGTGCCAGCAGCTTAGGGGGGCCGACTCAGCCCCAGCATTTT	CASSLGGPTQPQHF
TRBV12-5	-	TRBJ2-5	-	TGTGCTAGTGGTGTGTACAGGGGACGGGAGGGAGGGAACCAAGAGACCCAGTACTTC	CASGVYRGREGGNQETQYF
TRBV28	-	TRBJ2-3	-	TGTGCCAGCAGTCCTATTACTAGCACCATCACAGATACGCAGTATTTT	CASSPITSTITDTQYF
TRBV28	-	TRBJ1-5	TRBD1	TGTGCCAGCAGCAACCCGGGACAGGGGGCTTTTAATCAGCCCCAGCATTTT	CASSNPGQGAFNQPQHF
TRBV4-2	once	TRBJ1-2	-	TGTGCCAGCAACTCCCTCGGCGGGCAGTCCTATGGCTACACCTTC	CASNSLGGQSYGYTF
TRBV9	-	TRBJ2-3	-	TGTGCCAGCAGCGTAGATTTTGAGTGGGAGTGGGGTACGACAGATACGCAGTATTTT	CASSVDFEWEWGTTDTQYF
TRBV6-4	-	TRBJ1-2	-	TGTGCCAGCAGCCTCAGAACGGGACAAGAGTATGGCTACACCTTC	CASSLRTGQEYGYTF
TRBV2	few	TRBJ1-1	-	TGTGCCAGCAATCCACATCTCAACACTGAAGCTTTCTTT	CASNPHLNTEAFF
TRBV27	few	TRBJ1-6	TRBD1	TGTGCCAGCAGCCCCCGGGACAGGGCCAATAACTCCCCCCTCCACTTT	CASSPRDRANNSPLHF
TRBV29-1	-	TRBJ2-5	TRBD2	TGCAGCGTTGAGGCCACTAGCGACGCACAAGAGACCCAGTACTTC	CSVEATSDAQETQYF
TRBV5-4	-	TRBJ1-2	-	TGTGCCAGCAGCTCTAAAGACAGGAGTAACTATGGCTACACCTTC	CASSSKDRSNYGYTF
TRBV21-1	once	TRBJ1-2	-	TGTGCCAGCAGCAAAACAGGACTAGGTATGGGTGGCTACACCTTC	CASSKTGLGMGGYTF
TRBV5-3	-	TRBJ2-1	TRBD2	TGTGCCAGAAGCTCTTTGCTAGCGGGGGCTAACAATGAGCAGTTCTTC	CARSSLLAGANNEQFF
TRBV29-1	-	TRBJ2-5	-	TGCAGCGTTGAGAGGGGTCGAGGTAGGGGGGGCCAAGAGACCCAGTACTTC	CSVERGRGRGGQETQYF
TRBV7-9	-	TRBJ1-5	-	TGTGCCAGCAGCGCATCGGGCAATCAGCCCCAGCATTTT	CASSASGNQPQHF
TRBV5-5	-	TRBJ2-7	TRBD2	TGTGCCAGCAGCTTTCCCGGACTAGCGTCCTCCTACGAGCAGTACTTC	CASSFPGLASSYEQYF
TRBV5-6	-	TRBJ2-7	-	TGTGCCAGCAGCTTCGGGGAATTCGGCCACGAGCAGTACTTC	CASSFGEFGHEQYF
TRBV7-9	-	TRBJ2-1	TRBD2	TGTGCCAGCAGCGCGCAAACCTCGACTAGCGGGCCCCCGGGGGAGCAGTTCTTC	CASSAQTSTSGPPGEQFF
TRBV30	-	TRBJ1-5	-	TGTGCCTGGAGTACCCCGGGGTATCTTCGCAATCAGCCCCAGCATTTT	CAWSTPGYLRNQPQHF
TRBV30	-	TRBJ2-7	TRBD1	TGTGCCTGGCAAACAGGGGGCAGGTACGAGCAGTACTTC	CAWQTGGRYEQYF